This is a list of T cell receptor beta chains from one sample in a study of blood T cell repertoires in COVID-19. Method: immunoSEQ multiplex PCR; TCRdb's copy keeps in-frame clones and lacks some. The sample has about 150,000 clones; 80% to 90% are singletons. Sequenced: peripheral blood. The source is a young man with COVID-19, enrolled during active disease. Both conserved end residues are part of each CDR3. A D gene is named only where the DNA matches it firmly. Only part of the rows carry a size: once, few, many, or a class if the clone is expanded.

TRBD1	TRBV7-2	TRBJ2-3	-	TGTGCCAGCAGCCCACGGGACAGGGGCACAGATACGCAGTATTTT	CASSPRDRGTDTQYF
TRBD1	TRBV15	TRBJ2-1	once	TGTGCCACCAGCCGGACAGGAAGGACCTACAATGAGCAGTTCTTC	CATSRTGRTYNEQFF
TRBD2	TRBV27	TRBJ2-7	-	TGTGCCAGCAGTCCGGGGGGAAACTACGAGCAGTACTTC	CASSPGGNYEQYF
TRBD1	TRBV5-5	TRBJ2-1	-	TGTGCCAGCAGCTTGGATGGGACAGATATCTACAATGAGCAGTTCTTC	CASSLDGTDIYNEQFF
TRBD2	TRBV9	TRBJ2-1	-	TGTGCCAGCAGCGTAAGAGGGACTAGCGGTTCCTACAATGAGCAGTTCTTC	CASSVRGTSGSYNEQFF
-	TRBV5-4	TRBJ2-1	many	TGTGCCAGCAGCTCGTCTGTCTCGAGCTCCTACAATGAGCAGTTCTTC	CASSSSVSSSYNEQFF
-	TRBV28	TRBJ1-5	-	TGTGCCAGCAGTAACGCCGGACAGCTTAGCAATCAGCCCCAGCATTTT	CASSNAGQLSNQPQHF
TRBD1	TRBV5-1	TRBJ2-7	-	TGCGCCAGCAGCACGACAGGGGGCGCCTACGAGCAGTACTTC	CASSTTGGAYEQYF
TRBD1	TRBV19	TRBJ2-2	-	TGTGCCAGTAGTACTAGACAGGGCCCAAACACCGGGGAGCTGTTTTTT	CASSTRQGPNTGELFF
TRBD2	TRBV9	TRBJ2-2	-	TGTGCCAGCAGCGTACAAGCGGGACCGAACACCGGGGAGCTGTTTTTT	CASSVQAGPNTGELFF
TRBD1	TRBV6-5	TRBJ1-3	-	TGTGCCAGCAGTAGGCGGGGACAGGCTGGAAACACCATATATTTT	CASSRRGQAGNTIYF
TRBD2	TRBV3-1/TRBV3-2	TRBJ2-2	-	TGTGCCAGCAGCCAAGAGTGTGTGCGGGAGAGGTCCGGGGAGCTGTTTTTT	CASSQECVRERSGELFF
TRBD1	TRBV7-2	TRBJ1-6	-	TGTGCCAGCAGCTCCCGGGGAGGGACAGGGAACTCACCCCTCCACTTT	CASSSRGGTGNSPLHF
-	TRBV11-2	TRBJ2-7	-	TGTGCCAGCAGCTTAGACGCAGGGCCCTCCTTCGAGCAGTACTTC	CASSLDAGPSFEQYF
-	TRBV11-2	TRBJ2-7	-	TGTGCCAGCAGCTTAGATATCCCCTCCTACGAGCAGTACTTC	CASSLDIPSYEQYF
-	TRBV12-3/TRBV12-4	TRBJ1-5	-	TGTGCCAGCAGTTTTAACGAGAATCAGCCCCAGCATTTT	CASSFNENQPQHF
TRBD2	TRBV5-4	TRBJ2-3	-	TGTGCCAGCAGCCTTAGCGGGAGGGCCGGGTTGGATACGCAGTATTTT	CASSLSGRAGLDTQYF
-	TRBV28	TRBJ1-4	few	TGTGCCAGCAGTGCACCCGAGACAGAATTTGCTACTAATGAAAAACTGCTTTTT	CASSAPETEFATNEKLLF
TRBD1	TRBV28	TRBJ1-4	-	TGTGCCAGCAGTCTCGGAGAGACAGGGCCTAATGAAAAACTGCTTTTT	CASSLGETGPNEKLLF
-	TRBV19	TRBJ1-5	-	TGTGCCAGCATGACCAGGGGAGATCAGCCCCAGCATTTT	CASMTRGDQPQHF
TRBD1	TRBV24-1	TRBJ2-2	-	TGTGCCACCAGTCAGACAGGGACCGGGGAGCTGTTTTTT	CATSQTGTGELFF
TRBD2	TRBV6-5	TRBJ2-4	once	TGTGCCAGCAGTTACTCAGGCGGGGGAAACATTCAGTACTTC	CASSYSGGGNIQYF